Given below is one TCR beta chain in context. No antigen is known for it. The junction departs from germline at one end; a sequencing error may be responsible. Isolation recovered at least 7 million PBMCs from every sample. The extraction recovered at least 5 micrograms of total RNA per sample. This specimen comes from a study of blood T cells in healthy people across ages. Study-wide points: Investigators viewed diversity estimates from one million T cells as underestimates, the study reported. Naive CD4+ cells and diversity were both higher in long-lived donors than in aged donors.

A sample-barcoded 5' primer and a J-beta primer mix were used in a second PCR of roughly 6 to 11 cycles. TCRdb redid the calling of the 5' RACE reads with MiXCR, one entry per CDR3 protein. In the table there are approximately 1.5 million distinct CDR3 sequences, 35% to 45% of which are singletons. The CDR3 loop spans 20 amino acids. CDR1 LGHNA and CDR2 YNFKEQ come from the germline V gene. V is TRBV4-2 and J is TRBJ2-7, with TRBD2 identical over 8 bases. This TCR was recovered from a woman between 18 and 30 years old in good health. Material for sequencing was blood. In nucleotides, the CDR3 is TGTGCCGGCAGCTCAATTCAATTAGCGGGACAAGGAGGGCGTACCTACGAGCAGTACTTC. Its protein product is CAGSSIQLAGQGGRTYEQYF.